This T cell receptor (beta chain) comes out of a study of blood T cell repertoires in COVID-19. Overall study: Sample material is recorded as cDNA or gDNA derived from T cells, B-cell-depleted T cells, or PBMCs.

Those enrolled in Seattle joined during active infection and were followed longitudinally afterward. In the authors' methods: Reference gene primer amplification yielded estimated nucleated cell counts. Measured with immunoSEQ multiplex PCR; TCRdb has only the in-frame clones, and not every one. V, J and clone size are taken as reported in that table, and D and trimming were inferred from the DNA itself. The sample has roughly 81,000 clones; roughly 88% are singletons. The sequence was collected from an elderly woman with COVID-19, enrolled during active disease. The sequenced material came from peripheral blood.

The CDR3 spells CASRPTGTGYQPQHF. CDR3 in DNA: TGTGCCAGCAGACCCACCGGGACAGGGTATCAGCCCCAGCATTTT. This chain connects TRBV28 to TRBJ1-5, with TRBD1 matching 9 bases. Per the germline V gene, CDR1 is MDHEN and CDR2 is SYDVKM. J lost 5 bases, V lost 6 bases, and 8 bases had no gene match. The CDR3 contains 15 residues.